A single sample gave rise to the 29 T cell receptor beta chains below, sequenced in a study of CD4 T cells in relation to SARS-CoV-2 and coronaviruses. The assay was immunoSEQ multiplex PCR, and TCRdb's table has in-frame clones only and misses some. This table has about 23,000 clones, around 68% appearing once. Unexposed donor CD4+ T cells date from about 2011-2018, before the COVID-19 pandemic. The cells were cultured for about ten days before CD4+ T cells were isolated. Which antigens these TCRs recognize remains unknown. The sequenced sample was CD4+ T cells from PBMCs, cultured in vitro. The receptors come from a human donor in good health.

CDR3 loop: CASSHAGQSSYEQYF. CDR3 bases: TGCGCCAGCAGCCATGCAGGACAGAGCTCCTACGAGCAGTACTTC. The J gene is TRBJ2-7, the V gene TRBV4-1; D may be TRBD1 (6 bases). Trimming removed 3 bases at V and 0 bases at J, with 12 bases between. Germline-derived CDR1 and CDR2 are MGHRA and YSYEKL. The CDR3 totals 15 residues.

The J gene is TRBJ2-3, the V gene TRBV5-4; possible D gene TRBD2, 5 bases. The germline V gene encodes CDR1 SGHNT and CDR2 YYREEE (reference sequence). V was pared by 4 bases and J by 2 bases, with 11 bases between. The CDR3 contains 14 residues. The CDR3 here is CASSGGLITDTQYF. DNA for the CDR3: TGTGCCAGCAGCGGCGGACTTATCACAGATACGCAGTATTTT. The complete variable domain, with remaining parts taken from reference TRBV5-4 and TRBJ2-3, reads ETGVTQSPTHLIKTRGQQVTLRCSSQSGHNTVSWYQQALGQGPQFIFQYYREEENGRGNFPPRFSGLQFPNYSSELNVNALELDDSALYLCASSGGLITDTQYFGPGTRLTVL.

The CDR3 coding sequence is TGTGCCAGCAGTTATACTAGCGGGGGAACAGATACGCAGTATTTT. Translating gives CASSYTSGGTDTQYF. The genes are TRBV6-2 or TRBV6-3 and TRBJ2-3; 11 bases map to TRBD2. Per germline, CDR1 MNHEY and CDR2 SVGEGT. V shed 3 bases and J 3 bases; nucleotides not matched to a gene: 2. The CDR3 sequence is 15 residues long.

The rearrangement uses TRBV4-1 and TRBJ1-1, with D unclear. With 1 base removed from V and 0 bases from J, the gap between germline ends came to 12 bases. Germline V gives CDR1 MGHRA, CDR2 YSYEKL. CDR3 length: 16 residues. This CDR3 reads CASSQVPPMMNTEAFF. Written as DNA, the CDR3 is TGCGCCAGCAGCCAAGTGCCGCCAATGATGAACACTGAAGCTTTCTTT.

The chain recombines TRBV11-2 with TRBJ1-1, with D maybe TRBD1 (6 bases). The CDR3 is made up of 16 amino acids. Trimming removed 6 bases from V and 4 bases from J, with 21 bases in between. Germline V CDR1 and CDR2: SGHAT, FQNNGV. The CDR3 region has the DNA TGTGCCAGCAGAAATGGCCCCACAGGGTTGTTCACTGAAGCTTTCTTT. Its translation is CASRNGPTGLFTEAFF. Full variable domain (outside the CDR3, taken from reference TRBV11-2 and TRBJ1-1): EAGVAQSPRYKIIEKRQSVAFWCNPISGHATLYWYQQILGQGPKLLIQFQNNGVVDDSQLPKDRFSAERLKGVDSTLKIQPAKLEDSAVYLCASRNGPTGLFTEAFFGQGTRLTVV.

V gene TRBV10-3 combines with J gene TRBJ2-2; D gene ambiguous. Germline V gives CDR1 ENHRY, CDR2 SYGVKD. V was cut by 8 bases and J by 6 bases, with 19 bases left in between. This CDR3 contains 15 residues. Written as DNA, the CDR3 is TGTGCCATCCTACCTGCGGAACCCGTGGCCGGGGAGCTGTTTTTT. This gives the protein CAILPAEPVAGELFF.

The J gene is TRBJ2-7, the V gene TRBV6-5, with D perhaps being TRBD1 or TRBD2 (5 bases each). CDR1 and CDR2 (germline): MNHEY, SVGAGI. The CDR3 runs 15 residues. The V end lost 8 bases, the J end lost 0 bases, and 17 bases lay between the germline ends. The CDR3 region is CASGGIGLSSYEQYF. The CDR3 nucleotides are TGTGCCAGCGGGGGAATCGGGTTAAGCTCCTACGAGCAGTACTTC.

This chain links TRBV11-2 with TRBJ2-1, with 11 bases aligning to TRBD2. CDR1 is SGHAT, CDR2 FQNNGV, per germline. The CDR3 consists of 18 residues. With V trimmed by 0 bases and J by 6 bases, 10 bases remained unmatched. CDR3 loop: CASSLDKTSGRVGNEQFF. The CDR3 DNA is TGTGCCAGCAGCTTAGATAAAACTAGCGGGAGAGTGGGCAATGAGCAGTTCTTC.

This clone was counted between two and nine times. The chain links TRBV29-1 to TRBJ2-7; 10 nucleotides align to TRBD1. Germline V lookup: CDR1 SQVTM, CDR2 ANQGSEA. Trimming took 1 base from V and 5 from J; bases not matched to a gene: 8. The CDR3 is 15 residues long. CDR3 DNA: TGCAGCGTTGAAGTAGCAAGGACAGGGGGTAACGAGCAGTACTTC. Encoded protein: CSVEVARTGGNEQYF.

The rearrangement uses TRBV19 and TRBJ2-1; D uncertain. Germline lookup yields CDR1 LNHDA and CDR2 SQIVND (reference sequence). Trimming left V 7 bases short and J 9 bases short, with 16 bases between. CDR3 length equals 13 residues. CDR3 sequence (DNA): TGTGCCAGTACCCTTCAAAGCGACGGTGAGCAGTTCTTC. Translation: CASTLQSDGEQFF.

The chain combines TRBV5-5 with TRBJ1-1; perhaps TRBD1 as D (6 bases). Germline loops: CDR1 SGHKS, CDR2 YYEKEE (reference sequence). The ends were cut back, 5 bases at V and 1 base at J, with 12 bases in the middle. The CDR3 has 14 amino acids. CDR3 in DNA: TGTGCCAGCAGTCGACAGGTCAGGAACACTGAAGCTTTCTTT. Translation: CASSRQVRNTEAFF.

This chain connects TRBV4-1 to TRBJ2-7; 8 bases line up with TRBD1. The junction had 7 bases not matched to a gene; V was cut back by 3 bases and J by 6 bases. In germline, CDR1 is MGHRA, CDR2 YSYEKL. The CDR3 consists of 14 residues. The CDR3 here is CASSHPTRGPEQYF. The CDR3 DNA reads TGCGCCAGCAGCCATCCCACCAGGGGGCCCGAGCAGTACTTC.

The chain joins TRBV27 to TRBJ2-7, with 13 bases matching TRBD2. CDR1 and CDR2 from the germline V gene are MNHEY and SMNVEV (reference sequence). There are 15 residues in the CDR3. J was trimmed by 3 bases and V by 6 bases; bases with no gene match: 5. DNA of the CDR3: TGTGCCAGCAGCCGGACTAGCGGGAGTCTCTACGAGCAGTACTTC. It codes for CASSRTSGSLYEQYF.

The V and J genes are TRBV3-1 (or the pseudogene TRBV3-2) and TRBJ2-1, with 8 bases matching TRBD2. After removal of 2 bases from V and 2 bases from J, the junction contained 2 bases not matched to a gene. CDR1 is LGHDT and CDR2 is YNNKEL in the germline V gene (reference sequence). CDR3 size: 15 residues. The DNA for the CDR3 is TGTGCCAGCAGCCAATCGGGGGGGGCCTACAATGAGCAGTTCTTC. Translating it yields CASSQSGGAYNEQFF.

The chain carries TRBV29-1 and TRBJ2-2; the D is unclear. From germline, CDR1 is SQVTM and CDR2 ANQGSEA. V was shortened by 5 bases and J by 0 bases, with 10 bases between the two germline ends. The CDR3 runs to 14 residues. In DNA, the CDR3 is TGCAGCGTTTGGGCAAATGCGAACACCGGGGAGCTGTTTTTT. Residues: CSVWANANTGELFF.

The gene calls are TRBV30 and TRBJ2-5; TRBD2 aligns across 7 bases. Germline V CDR1 and CDR2: GTSNPN, SVGIG (reference sequence). CDR3 length: 12 amino acids. V trimming: 3 bases; J trimming: 5 bases; junction bases outside the gene matches: 3. Here the CDR3 reads CAWRGGSETQYF. In DNA, the CDR3 is TGTGCCTGGAGAGGCGGGAGTGAGACCCAGTACTTC.

This sequence joins TRBV5-4 and TRBJ2-5, with 7 bases that match TRBD2. The germline V gene has CDR1 SGHNT and CDR2 YYREEE (reference sequence). The CDR3 covers 14 residues. V lost 4 bases, J lost 5 bases, and 8 bases stayed unmatched. CDR3 bases: TGTGCCAGCAGCCCGAGCGGGGCGGAGGAGACCCAGTACTTC. Its translation is CASSPSGAEETQYF.

This clone was counted a few times. The chain has TRBV7-9 and TRBJ2-7, with 8 bases that match TRBD2. CDR3 length: 16 amino acids. V dropped 3 bases and J dropped 7; count of bases not matched to a gene: 14. Germline-derived CDR1 and CDR2 are SEHNR and FQNEAQ (reference sequence). This CDR3 reads CASSFGRSGSSGEQYF. The CDR3 region has the DNA TGTGCCAGCAGCTTCGGACGGAGCGGGAGTTCTGGGGAGCAGTACTTC.

The gene calls are TRBV20-1 and TRBJ1-4; D is unresolved. Trimming left V 3 bases short and J 0 bases short, with 11 bases between. This CDR3 region has 15 residues. Germline CDR1 and CDR2: DFQATT and SNEGSKA (reference sequence). The CDR3: CSASPSGSTNEKLFF. The CDR3 DNA follows: TGCAGTGCTAGTCCTTCGGGTTCAACTAATGAAAAACTGTTTTTT.

The V gene is TRBV29-1, the J gene TRBJ1-1; 10 nucleotides align to TRBD1. J gave up 9 bases and V 6 bases, and 7 bases lay outside the gene matches. Germline V gives CDR1 SQVTM, CDR2 ANQGSEA. CDR3 size: 12 residues. The CDR3 loop is CSVSGTGVQAFF. For the CDR3, the DNA is TGCAGCGTGTCCGGGACAGGGGTGCAAGCTTTCTTT.

Here the CDR3 DNA reads TGTGCCAGCAGCTTAGACTTCGGAGGGAGCTCCTACAATGAGCAGTTCTTC. Translation gives CASSLDFGGSSYNEQFF. The gene calls are TRBV7-9 and TRBJ2-1; D is perhaps TRBD2 (6 bases). V was cut by 1 base and J by 0 bases, with 13 bases left in between. Per germline, CDR1 SEHNR and CDR2 FQNEAQ (reference sequence). This CDR3 has 17 amino acids.

J is TRBJ2-5 and V is TRBV9; 7 nucleotides line up with TRBD2. V lost 0 bases and J lost 5; bases outside the gene matches: 7. Germline V CDR1 and CDR2: SGDLS, YYNGEE. This CDR3 has 15 residues. The CDR3 loop is CASSVAGGLGETQYF. CDR3 DNA sequence: TGTGCCAGCAGCGTAGCGGGGGGATTAGGGGAGACCCAGTACTTC. The variable domain in full, with the rest retrieved from reference TRBV9 and TRBJ2-5, is DSGVTQTPKHLITATGQRVTLRCSPRSGDLSVYWYQQSLDQGLQFLIQYYNGEERAKGNILERFSAQQFPDLHSELNLSSLELGDSALYFCASSVAGGLGETQYFGPGTRLLVL.

V usage is TRBV11-2 and J usage is TRBJ2-1; no clear D. The germline V gene encodes CDR1 SGHAT and CDR2 FQNNGV. The CDR3 is 14 residues long. V lost 7 bases, J lost 3 bases, and 13 bases lay in between. CDR3 residues: CASMVLDRYNEQFF. DNA of the CDR3: TGTGCCAGCATGGTTCTCGACCGCTACAATGAGCAGTTCTTC.

The genes are TRBV6-2 or TRBV6-3 and TRBJ2-7; D is ambiguous. V shed 0 bases and J shed 4 bases, with 7 bases lying between them. The CDR3 spans 13 residues. Germline assignment: CDR1 MNHEY and CDR2 SVGEGT. CDR3 in DNA: TGTGCCAGCAGTTACTCGAGGCAGTACGAGCAGTACTTC. It yields the protein CASSYSRQYEQYF.

In this sample, this clone turned up once. The chain employs TRBV18 and TRBJ2-7, with D possibly being TRBD1 (6 bases). This CDR3 comprises 14 residues. Germline CDR1 and CDR2: KGHSH and LQKENI. The V gene lost 2 bases and the J gene lost 2 bases, with 10 bases spanning the gap. CDR3 amino acids: CASSPGGGTYEQYF. The CDR3 DNA sequence: TGTGCCAGCTCACCAGGGGGCGGCACCTACGAGCAGTACTTC.

This chain joins TRBV4-3 and TRBJ1-2; D gene ambiguous. Trimming shortened V by 1 base and J by 6 bases, and 12 bases separated the two germline ends. The CDR3 sequence is 14 residues long. Germline V gives CDR1 LGHNA, CDR2 YSLEER. In nucleotides, the CDR3 is TGCGCCAGCAGCCAAGTTGTGGGAGCTGATGGCTACACCTTC. This translates into CASSQVVGADGYTF.

The V call is TRBV5-4, the J call TRBJ2-1, with 9 bases lining up with TRBD1. Germline V gene sequence: CDR1 SGHNT, CDR2 YYREEE (reference sequence). Unmatched junction bases numbered 4, after V lost 2 bases and J lost 4 bases. The CDR3 contains 15 residues. In DNA, the CDR3 is TGTGCCAGCAGCTTTCGACAGGGGGGTTACAATGAGCAGTTCTTC. This codes for CASSFRQGGYNEQFF.

The chain has TRBV7-6 and TRBJ1-3, with a possible D match to TRBD1 (6 bases). V was shortened by 5 bases and J by 0 bases, with 14 bases between the two germline ends. The CDR3 runs to 16 residues. The germline V gene encodes CDR1 SGHVS and CDR2 FNYEAQ. CDR3 loop: CASSPGHHSSGNTIYF. Written as DNA, the CDR3 is TGTGCCAGCAGCCCGGGACACCATAGCTCTGGAAACACCATATATTTT. The full variable domain, with the rest looked up from reference TRBV7-6 and TRBJ1-3, is GAGVSQSPRYKVTKRGQDVALRCDPISGHVSLYWYRQALGQGPEFLTYFNYEAQQDKSGLPNDRFSAERPEGSISTLTIQRTEQRDSAMYRCASSPGHHSSGNTIYFGEGSWLTVV.

The sample holds a few counts of this clone. The rearrangement joins TRBV7-8 to TRBJ2-1, with TRBD2 identical over 9 bases. This CDR3 spans 17 amino acids. Germline values: CDR1 SGHVS, CDR2 FQNEAQ. The V and J ends lost 7 bases and 7 bases, in that order; junction bases with no gene match: 17. The DNA of the CDR3 is TGTGCCAGCATCGATCCTATGGGGCGGGGGGGCATGAATGAGCAGTTCTTC. Residues: CASIDPMGRGGMNEQFF.